The 6 T cell receptor beta chains below were found in one sample sequenced in a study of vaccination and CD4 T cells after COVID-19. Treatment reported: roughly ten-day PBMC culture with coronavirus spike peptide pools or control peptides (ViraFEST assay). Which antigens these TCRs recognize remains unknown. At the Johns Hopkins FTIC core, DNA taken from cultured CD4+ T cells was sequenced by way of the Oncomine TCR Beta short-read assay. In TCRdb, the PCR reads were re-called with MiXCR into one record per CDR3 protein. Here the sample spans approximately 19,000 distinct CDR3 sequences, around 50% being singletons. The specimen sequenced was CD4+ T cells from blood, cultured in vitro. The receptors come from a human donor who had recovered from COVID-19.

In this sample, this clonotype turned up a few times. The chain joins TRBV28 to TRBJ1-4, with TRBD1 identical over 10 bases. The CDR3 is 14 residues long. V lost 5 bases and J lost 8; bases outside the gene matches: 5. In germline, CDR1 is MDHEN, CDR2 SYDVKM. In nucleotides, the CDR3 is TGTGCCAGCAGTCTGGGACAGGGGAGGGAAAAACTGTTTTTT. Translation gives CASSLGQGREKLFF.

V is TRBV7-9 and J is TRBJ2-3; D remains unclear. The germline V gene encodes CDR1 SEHNR and CDR2 FQNEAQ (reference sequence). With 7 bases removed from V and 5 bases from J, the gap between germline ends came to 16 bases. The CDR3 runs 14 residues. The CDR3 sequence: CASTSGSDRDTQYF. DNA for the CDR3: TGTGCCAGCACCTCAGGCAGCGATCGAGATACGCAGTATTTT.

The table lists this clonotype with a few counts. The chain couples TRBV6-5 to TRBJ1-2, with a possible D match to TRBD1 (6 bases). The V gene's germline CDR1 is MNHEY and CDR2 SVGAGI. With 1 base removed from V and 6 bases from J, the gap between germline ends came to 12 bases. CDR3 length equals 14 residues. The CDR3 protein is CASSYWGQGNGYTF. The DNA for the CDR3 is TGTGCCAGCAGTTACTGGGGCCAGGGGAATGGCTACACCTTC.

This clonotype was detected a few times. The rearrangement joins TRBV20-1 to TRBJ1-2, with 9 bases fitting TRBD1. J was trimmed by 8 bases and V by 3 bases; bases with no gene match: 7. The germline gives CDR1 DFQATT, CDR2 SNEGSKA (reference sequence). This CDR3 has 13 amino acids. The CDR3 is CSASSGQGEGYTF. In DNA, the CDR3 is TGCAGTGCTAGTTCGGGACAGGGCGAAGGCTACACCTTC.

The genes are TRBV9 and TRBJ1-6; TRBD1 aligns across 7 bases. Germline CDR1 is SGDLS and CDR2 is YYNGEE. This CDR3 comprises 14 residues. J lost 7 bases, V lost 4 bases, and 5 bases had no gene match. In DNA, the CDR3 is TGTGCCAGCAGCTCCCGGACAGGCAATTCACCCCTCCACTTT. Protein sequence: CASSSRTGNSPLHF.

The chain combines TRBV7-6 with TRBJ2-1, with TRBD2 identical over 12 bases. From germline, CDR1 is SGHVS and CDR2 FNYEAQ. Unmatched junction bases numbered 16, after V lost 1 base and J lost 3 bases. This CDR3 comprises 21 residues. CDR3 region: CASSLELAAPGLAGIYNEQFF. CDR3 coding DNA: TGTGCCAGCAGCTTAGAATTGGCAGCTCCTGGACTAGCGGGAATCTACAATGAGCAGTTCTTC.